The rows below give T cell receptor beta chains drawn from one sample of a study of blood T cell repertoires in COVID-19. This table comes from immunoSEQ multiplex PCR, and its TCRdb copy is limited to in-frame clones, with some not included. The sample holds fewer than 350,000 clones, roughly 93% seen once. Input material: PBMCs or T cells enriched from blood (not recorded which). These receptors all come from a middle-aged woman with acute COVID-19. CDR3s include the opening cysteine and the closing phenylalanine or tryptophan. D genes are given only for firm matches. Clone size, where shown, is once, few, many, or a class for clones that have expanded.

size: .; D: .; V: TRBV7-9; J: TRBJ1-4; DNA: TGTGCCAGCAGCTTAGACAGCTATGAAAAACTGTTTTTT; CDR3: CASSLDSYEKLFF
size: once; D: TRBD2; V: TRBV28; J: TRBJ2-3; DNA: TGTGCCAGCAGTTTATTCACAGGACTAGCGGGGAATCCCACAGATACGCAGTATTTT; CDR3: CASSLFTGLAGNPTDTQYF
size: .; D: TRBD2; V: TRBV7-2; J: TRBJ2-5; DNA: TGTGCCAGCAGCACCGAAGGGACTAGCGAGTTGACCCAGTACTTC; CDR3: CASSTEGTSELTQYF
size: .; D: TRBD2; V: TRBV9; J: TRBJ2-1; DNA: TGTGCCAGCAGCCCAAGACTAGCGGAGAGCTCCTACAATGAGCAGTTCTTC; CDR3: CASSPRLAESSYNEQFF
size: .; D: .; V: TRBV14; J: TRBJ1-4; DNA: TGTGCCAGCAGCCACCCGACAGGAAAAAATGAAAAACTGTTTTTT; CDR3: CASSHPTGKNEKLFF
size: .; D: .; V: TRBV5-8; J: TRBJ1-5; DNA: TGTGCCAGCAGCTCCGATACTAAGAGAACAGGTTTTCGGCAGCCCCAGCATTTT; CDR3: CASSSDTKRTGFRQPQHF
size: .; D: TRBD1; V: TRBV2; J: TRBJ1-4; DNA: TGTGCCAGCGCGAGGGACAGGGTTAATGAAAAACTGTTTTTT; CDR3: CASARDRVNEKLFF
size: .; D: TRBD1; V: TRBV15; J: TRBJ1-1; DNA: TGTGCCACCAGCCCTATCCAGGGGGGAATGGCTGAAGCTTTCTTT; CDR3: CATSPIQGGMAEAFF
size: .; D: TRBD1; V: TRBV5-4; J: TRBJ1-2; DNA: TGTGCCAGCAGCACCCGGGACAGGGGGCTGTATGGCTACACCTTC; CDR3: CASSTRDRGLYGYTF
size: .; D: TRBD2; V: TRBV7-3; J: TRBJ2-1; DNA: TGTGCCAGCAGCCCCCAGAGCGGGAGTTATAATGAGCAGTTCTTC; CDR3: CASSPQSGSYNEQFF
size: .; D: .; V: TRBV12-3/TRBV12-4; J: TRBJ1-1; DNA: TGTGCCACTCTACAGGGGAACACTGAAGCTTTCTTT; CDR3: CATLQGNTEAFF